This T cell receptor beta chain was sequenced in a study of post-analysis software for immune sequencing data. Across the study: As for disease course, relapsing-remitting, secondary progressive and progressive-relapsing multiple sclerosis were all included. Study-level results: Elevated frequency relative to controls characterized roughly 5 TRBV segments in patients, TRBV5-6, TRBV5-1 and TRBV20-1 among them.

As concerns this clonotype: Its antigen remains unidentified.

Unique molecular identifiers were present in the TCR beta cDNA libraries. Yield was 450,000 to 650,000 cDNA molecules from approximately 0.95 to 9.8 million T cells. TCRdb reprocessed the PCR reads with MiXCR, giving one entry per CDR3 protein. This sample has hundreds of thousands of distinct CDR3 sequences; about 27% occur once, and the top ten carry under 0.7%. The V end lost 6 bases, the J end lost 6 bases, and 18 bases lay between the germline ends. This CDR3 spans 15 amino acids. Germline CDR1 reads MDHEN; CDR2 reads SYDVKM. The clonotype was recovered from a girl aged 10-17 years with multiple sclerosis. The sequencing sample was made of blood. The chain links TRBV28 to TRBJ2-1; maybe TRBD2 (5 bases). The CDR3 DNA reads as TGTGCCAGCAGATTACTACTAGGAAGGTCCAATGAGCAGTTCTTC. Translated, it gives CASRLLLGRSNEQFF. The whole variable domain, remainder taken from reference TRBV28 and TRBJ2-1, is DVKVTQSSRYLVKRTGEKVFLECVQDMDHENMFWYRQDPGLGLRLIYFSYDVKMKEKGDIPEGYSVSREKKERFSLILESASTNQTSMYLCASRLLLGRSNEQFFGPGTRLTVL.